These 24 T cell receptor beta chains share one sample of origin, sequenced in a study of CD8 T cells in ankylosing spondylitis. Study conclusions and caveats: A TCR beta motif of several highly homologous variants seemed to mark ankylosing spondylitis blood.

In TCRdb, the 5' RACE reads were re-called with MiXCR into one record per CDR3 protein. The sample carries some 840,000 distinct CDR3 sequences, about 10% recorded once. Their antigen targets remain unknown. The specimen was blood, either unsorted or a sorted T cell fraction (not recorded which). All receptors derive from a male donor with ankylosing spondylitis.

In this sample, this clonotype turned up many times. The V and J genes are TRBV20-1 and TRBJ2-1; D perhaps matches TRBD1 (6 bases). This CDR3 region has 14 residues. Germline CDR1 DFQATT, CDR2 SNEGSKA (reference sequence). V lost 5 bases, J lost 0 bases, and 11 bases lay in between. CDR3 DNA sequence: TGCAGTGCTCTACAGGGCGGCTCCTACAATGAGCAGTTCTTC. Translated: CSALQGGSYNEQFF.

This chain joins TRBV20-1 and TRBJ2-5; 8 bases are shared with TRBD1. Losses at the gene ends were 1 base for V and 3 bases for J; bases not matched to a gene: 7. CDR1 and CDR2 from the germline V gene are DFQATT and SNEGSKA (reference sequence). The CDR3 loop spans 15 amino acids. DNA for the CDR3: TGCAGTGCTAGAGTAACAGGGGGGTTCGAAGAGACCCAGTACTTC. Translated, it gives CSARVTGGFEETQYF.

J is TRBJ1-4 and V is TRBV4-3, with D perhaps matching TRBD1 (6 bases). CDR1 and CDR2 from the germline V gene are LGHNA and YSLEER. The CDR3 totals 15 residues. Trimming took 1 base from V and 5 from J, leaving 11 bases between them. CDR3 coding DNA: TGCGCCAGCAGCCAAGTGTCAAGGGGGAATGAAAAACTGTTTTTT. Protein: CASSQVSRGNEKLFF.

In this sample, this clonotype turned up a few times. The chain links TRBV29-1 to TRBJ2-3; D is unresolved. The V end lost 3 bases, the J end lost 2 bases, and 6 bases lay between the germline ends. The germline V gene has CDR1 SQVTM and CDR2 ANQGSEA. The CDR3 runs 12 residues. The CDR3 sequence: CSVEAITDTQYF. CDR3 coding DNA: TGCAGCGTTGAGGCCATCACAGATACGCAGTATTTT.

The chain has TRBV29-1 and TRBJ2-7; TRBD1 matches 7 bases. The germline V gene encodes CDR1 SQVTM and CDR2 ANQGSEA. With 5 bases clipped from V and 6 bases from J, the junction kept 13 bases outside the gene matches. CDR3 size: 14 residues. The CDR3 DNA reads as TGCAGCGTTTCTGAGGGGAACCCAGGGGGCGAGCAGTACTTC. Translating it yields CSVSEGNPGGEQYF.

The chain carries TRBV28 and TRBJ2-7; weak D call: TRBD2 (5 bases). CDR3 length equals 15 residues. CDR1 and CDR2 (germline): MDHEN, SYDVKM. V was clipped by 2 bases and J by 0 bases, with 11 bases between them. CDR3 coding DNA: TGTGCCAGCAGTTTAGGCGGACTCCGCTCCTACGAGCAGTACTTC. Protein sequence: CASSLGGLRSYEQYF.

The chain has TRBV20-1 and TRBJ1-6, with no clear D. V lost 0 bases and J lost 7, with 10 bases in between. Germline V gives CDR1 DFQATT, CDR2 SNEGSKA (reference sequence). There are 14 residues in the CDR3. The chain's CDR3 is CSAREGKANSPLHF. DNA of the CDR3: TGCAGTGCTAGAGAAGGAAAGGCCAATTCACCCCTCCACTTT.

This clonotype appeared a few times. The chain has TRBV4-3 and TRBJ2-3; 8 nucleotides agree with TRBD2. J lost 0 bases, V lost 0 bases, and 14 bases had no gene match. Germline CDR1 LGHNA, CDR2 YSLEER. There are 20 residues in the CDR3. The chain's CDR3 is CASSQDTSASGRISTDTQYF. The CDR3 DNA sequence: TGCGCCAGCAGCCAAGATACCTCGGCTAGCGGGCGTATAAGCACAGATACGCAGTATTTT.

The gene calls are TRBV7-6 and TRBJ1-3, with D perhaps matching TRBD1 (6 bases). The CDR3 extends over 13 amino acids. Trimming shortened V by 1 base and J by 9 bases, and 10 bases separated the two germline ends. CDR1 and CDR2 (germline): SGHVS, FNYEAQ. CDR3: CASSLGGGRTIYF. The CDR3 DNA reads TGTGCCAGCAGCTTAGGGGGGGGGCGCACCATATATTTT.

A word on this clonotype: At one of its ends the junction is not consistent with the germline gene, which may arise from a read error. The chain employs TRBV20-1 and TRBJ2-5; 7 bases are shared with TRBD2. CDR1 and CDR2 from the germline V gene are DFQATT and SNEGSKA (reference sequence). The CDR3 is made up of 16 amino acids. The CDR3 region has the DNA TGCTGTGCTAGACCTCTCTTGGGAGGGGCCGGAGAGACCCAGTACTTC. Amino acid sequence: CCARPLLGGAGETQYF.

The sample holds many counts of this clonotype. The CDR3 here is CSADLAGTDTQYF. For the CDR3, the DNA is TGCAGTGCCGACTTGGCGGGCACAGATACGCAGTATTTT. The chain recombines TRBV20-1 with TRBJ2-3; D gene uncertain. CDR3 length equals 13 residues. V dropped 6 bases and J dropped 1 base, with 11 bases sitting between them. In germline, CDR1 is DFQATT, CDR2 SNEGSKA (reference sequence).

The chain joins TRBV27 to TRBJ1-5; 7 bases match TRBD1. Trimming at V came to 4 bases and at J to 2 bases, leaving 5 bases not matched to a gene. CDR1 and CDR2 from the germline V gene are MNHEY and SMNVEV (reference sequence). This CDR3 is 15 amino acids long. CDR3 DNA: TGTGCCAGCAGTTCGGACAGGAGGGGCAATCAGCCCCAGCATTTT. Protein product: CASSSDRRGNQPQHF.

This sequence joins TRBV24-1 and TRBJ2-5; D is uncertain. Germline CDR1 reads KGHDR; CDR2 reads SFDVKD. Deletions cut 0 bases from V and 2 bases from J, with 6 bases between. The CDR3 covers 14 residues. The CDR3 is CATSDLGGQETQYF. The CDR3 bases are TGTGCCACCAGTGATTTGGGCGGACAAGAGACCCAGTACTTC.

The chain has TRBV4-3 and TRBJ1-2, with TRBD1 matching over 7 bases. V lost 0 bases and J lost 4; bases outside the gene matches: 5. Germline V CDR1 and CDR2: LGHNA, YSLEER. There are 15 residues in the CDR3. The chain's CDR3 is CASSQDRGVPYGYTF. CDR3 DNA sequence: TGCGCCAGCAGCCAAGACAGGGGGGTCCCCTATGGCTACACCTTC.

This clonotype was counted at least ten times. This chain uses TRBV29-1 with TRBJ1-1; a possible D gene is TRBD1 (5 bases). The CDR3 has 13 amino acids. Germline CDR1 SQVTM, CDR2 ANQGSEA. Deletions cut 4 bases from V and 2 bases from J, with 11 bases between. The CDR3 sequence: CSVVPDRNTEAFF. CDR3 in DNA: TGCAGCGTTGTCCCCGACAGAAACACTGAAGCTTTCTTT.

This clonotype was picked up many times. The chain links TRBV7-2 to TRBJ2-7; 8 bases are shared with TRBD1. The trim removed 6 bases at V and 2 bases at J, leaving 6 bases unmatched. CDR1 and CDR2 (germline): SGHTA, FQGNSA. The CDR3 is made up of 14 amino acids. CDR3 sequence (DNA): TGTGCCAGCAGTCCCGGGACAGGTCCCTACGAGCAGTACTTC. This codes for CASSPGTGPYEQYF.

In its sample, this clonotype was seen a few times. This rearrangement joins TRBV20-1 to TRBJ2-1; the D gene is possibly TRBD2 (6 bases). The CDR3 contains 14 residues. The germline V gene encodes CDR1 DFQATT and CDR2 SNEGSKA (reference sequence). Trimming removed 3 bases from V and 3 bases from J, with 12 bases in between. DNA for the CDR3: TGCAGTGCTAGTCTAGCGAGATACTACAATGAGCAGTTCTTC. This translates into CSASLARYYNEQFF.

The chain recombines TRBV4-3 with TRBJ2-3; TRBD2 aligns across 9 bases. CDR1 is LGHNA, CDR2 YSLEER, per germline. Trimming removed 0 bases from V and 5 bases from J; junction bases left unmatched: 12. This CDR3 region has 18 residues. The CDR3 sequence is CASSQDFRGSSGRDTQYF. The CDR3 bases are TGCGCCAGCAGCCAAGACTTCCGGGGGAGTAGCGGGAGAGATACGCAGTATTTT.

The gene calls are TRBV10-3 and TRBJ2-3; D remains ambiguous. CDR1 and CDR2 (germline): ENHRY, SYGVKD. Trimming took 4 bases from V and 6 from J, leaving 5 bases between them. The CDR3 is 11 amino acids. DNA of the CDR3: TGTGCCATCAGTGTTCTGGATACGCAGTATTTT. Residues: CAISVLDTQYF.

The rearrangement links TRBV6-2 or TRBV6-3 to TRBJ2-3; no clear D. The V gene's germline CDR1 is MNHEY and CDR2 SVGEGT. Trimming removed 6 bases from V and 5 bases from J, with 12 bases in between. This CDR3 is 13 amino acids long. CDR3 region: CASSSDGLDTQYF. CDR3 bases: TGTGCCAGCAGCTCGGACGGGTTAGATACGCAGTATTTT.

This clonotype showed up just a few times. The V call is TRBV5-1, the J call TRBJ2-5, with D possibly matching TRBD1 (6 bases). Germline V gene sequence: CDR1 SGHRS, CDR2 YFSETQ. The ends were cut back, 0 bases at V and 5 bases at J, with 20 bases in the middle. The CDR3 is 17 amino acids. The CDR3 sequence is CASSLEPSDSRRETQYF. The CDR3 DNA reads TGCGCCAGCAGCTTGGAACCTTCGGACAGCCGGAGGGAGACCCAGTACTTC.

This clonotype was recorded at least ten times. The chain joins TRBV20-1 to TRBJ1-3; a possible D gene is TRBD1 (5 bases). V was shortened by 6 bases and J by 2 bases, with 8 bases between the two germline ends. This CDR3 contains 12 residues. Looked up from germline, CDR1 is DFQATT and CDR2 is SNEGSKA (reference sequence). DNA for the CDR3: TGCAGTGCGGTAGGGGCTGGAAACACCATATATTTT. Translating it yields CSAVGAGNTIYF.

This clonotype was recorded many times. V gene TRBV29-1 combines with J gene TRBJ2-5, with a tentative D call TRBD1 (6 bases). V lost 2 bases and J 1 base, leaving 14 bases between the germline ends. From germline, CDR1 is SQVTM and CDR2 ANQGSEA. This CDR3 comprises 15 residues. The CDR3 protein is CSVESGAQGQETQYF. The CDR3 DNA reads TGCAGCGTTGAATCAGGGGCGCAGGGCCAAGAGACCCAGTACTTC.

This clonotype was counted between two and nine times. V is TRBV5-1 and J is TRBJ2-1; 12 bases line up with TRBD2. V lost 1 base to trimming and J lost 8 bases; unmatched junction nucleotides: 4. The length of the CDR3 is 15 residues. CDR1 is SGHRS and CDR2 is YFSETQ in the germline V gene. The CDR3 region has the DNA TGCGCCAGCAGCTTGAGGCTAGCGGGAGGGGATGAGCAGTTCTTC. This encodes CASSLRLAGGDEQFF.